The 14 T cell receptor beta chains below were found in one sample sequenced in a study of T-cell reconstitution after alpha-beta-depleted transplantation in children (dated by TCRdb to the mid-2010s). Library generation was performed with PCR. Sequencing instrument: Illumina HiSeq 2500. Molecular barcoding was employed in the preparation of TCR libraries, with unique molecular identifiers being used to normalize TCRbeta repertoire quantification. The public reads were quality trimmed at Q25 with fastp and then assembled into clones with MiXCR by TCRdb, keeping productive beta chains. Merged by CDR3 protein, the rows form single entries marked with the most common genes and DNA. The sample yields hundreds of thousands of distinct CDR3 sequences; about an eighth were counted once. Approximately 2.1% of the sample lies in the top ten. The label giving this sample's treatment or condition can be read as: allogeneic hematopoietic cell transplantation with graft depleted of TCRalphabeta T cells and CD19 B cells.

The source was PBMCs, mostly from graft donor cells, collected 360 days after TCRalphabeta/CD19-depleted stem cell transplant. The source of these receptors is a male patient under 18 who had a stem cell transplant for acute myeloid leukemia, so the T cells may come from the graft donor.

The chain couples TRBV7-3 to TRBJ2-2, with no clear D. The CDR3 extends over 15 amino acids. The V end lost 5 bases, the J end lost 1 base, and 11 bases lay between the germline ends. Germline V gives CDR1 SGHTA, CDR2 FQGTGA. CDR3 protein: CASSLQNLNTGELFF. CDR3 sequence (DNA): TGTGCCAGCAGCCTACAGAACTTGAACACCGGGGAGCTGTTTTTT.

The rearrangement uses TRBV6-5 and TRBJ1-6, with 10 bases aligning to TRBD1. The length of the CDR3 is 15 residues. V lost 2 bases and J lost 9; bases outside the gene matches: 4. The germline V gene encodes CDR1 MNHEY and CDR2 SVGAGI. CDR3 sequence reads: CASSYETGGGSPLHF. Here the CDR3 DNA reads TGTGCCAGCAGTTACGAGACAGGGGGCGGTTCACCCCTCCACTTT.

This clonotype has only a few counts. The CDR3 region has the DNA TGCAGTGCTACTAGACTAGCGGTGGGGTACGAGCAGTACTTC. It codes for CSATRLAVGYEQYF. This chain uses TRBV20-1 with TRBJ2-7; 9 bases align to TRBD2. CDR1 and CDR2 (germline): DFQATT, SNEGSKA (reference sequence). The V gene end was trimmed by 4 bases and the J gene end by 4 bases; junction bases not matched to a gene: 8. This CDR3 has 14 residues.

This clonotype appeared many times. The chain is built from TRBV10-3 and TRBJ2-1; 7 bases line up with TRBD2. The CDR3 contains 13 residues. Germline V gives CDR1 ENHRY, CDR2 SYGVKD. V lost 8 bases, J lost 6 bases, and 7 bases stayed unmatched. Here the CDR3 reads CAIHGAGVNEQFF. Written as DNA, the CDR3 is TGTGCCATCCACGGCGCGGGAGTCAATGAGCAGTTCTTC.

This clonotype was counted a few times. V and J are TRBV7-2 and TRBJ1-2; weak D call: TRBD1 (6 bases). This CDR3 spans 13 amino acids. CDR1 is SGHTA, CDR2 FQGNSA, per germline. The V end lost 5 bases, the J end lost 6 bases, and 13 bases lay between the germline ends. CDR3 loop: CASSQTDRDGYTF. For the CDR3, the DNA is TGTGCCAGCAGCCAAACGGACAGAGATGGCTACACCTTC.

This clonotype was observed at least ten times. CDR3 DNA sequence: TGTGCCAGCAGCCACATCCTCACACCACTAGCGGGAGGTACATACAATGAGCAGTTCTTC. Its translation is CASSHILTPLAGGTYNEQFF. The V gene is TRBV3-1, the J gene TRBJ2-1; 12 bases are shared with TRBD2. The CDR3 spans 20 residues. V shed 3 bases, J shed 4 bases, and the junction held 16 bases outside the gene matches. Per germline, CDR1 LGHDT and CDR2 YNNKEL (reference sequence).

V usage is TRBV3-1 and J usage is TRBJ2-5; the D is unclear. Germline V CDR1 and CDR2: LGHDT, YNNKEL (reference sequence). The CDR3 spans 12 residues. The V end was cut by 3 bases, the J end by 2 bases, with 4 bases between. The chain's CDR3 is CASSHQQETQYF. The CDR3 DNA follows: TGTGCCAGCAGCCACCAACAAGAGACCCAGTACTTC.

The rearrangement joins TRBV24-1 to TRBJ2-1, with D perhaps matching TRBD1 (8 bases). Trimming removed 6 bases at V and 4 bases at J, with 12 bases between. This CDR3 comprises 14 residues. Germline V gene lookup returns CDR1 KGHDR and CDR2 SFDVKD. CDR3 nucleotide sequence: TGTGCCACCAGTACAGGGGGAGGGTACAATGAGCAGTTCTTC. This gives the protein CATSTGGGYNEQFF.

This clonotype was counted between two and nine times. The chain couples TRBV7-8 to TRBJ2-7, with TRBD2 as a possible D gene (5 bases). The germline gives CDR1 SGHVS, CDR2 FQNEAQ. Trimming removed 2 bases at V and 4 bases at J, with 6 bases between. This CDR3 contains 12 residues. The CDR3 loop is CASSLWEYEQYF. The CDR3 coding sequence is TGTGCCAGCAGCTTATGGGAGTACGAGCAGTACTTC.

This chain uses TRBV12-3 or TRBV12-4 with TRBJ1-4; D unclear. There are 14 residues in the CDR3. The V end lost 7 bases, the J end lost 5 bases, and 14 bases lay between the germline ends. The CDR3, as DNA: TGTGCCAGCACTCGGAGAGCGGAGAATGAAAAACTGTTTTTT. This sequence encodes CASTRRAENEKLFF.

The chain has TRBV28 and TRBJ2-1, with 9 bases fitting TRBD2. Germline V lookup: CDR1 MDHEN, CDR2 SYDVKM. The CDR3 totals 16 residues. V lost 5 bases and J lost 5; bases outside the gene matches: 10. CDR3 nucleotides: TGTGCCAGCAGTCCCCTCATAGCGGGAGAGGACAATGAGCAGTTCTTC. It is translated as CASSPLIAGEDNEQFF. Full variable domain (rest looked up from reference TRBV28 and TRBJ2-1): DVKVTQSSRYLVKRTGEKVFLECVQDMDHENMFWYRQDPGLGLRLIYFSYDVKMKEKGDIPEGYSVSREKKERFSLILESASTNQTSMYLCASSPLIAGEDNEQFFGPGTRLTVL.

This clonotype has a handful of counts. The chain carries TRBV20-1 and TRBJ2-3; 7 bases are shared with TRBD1. CDR1 is DFQATT and CDR2 is SNEGSKA in the germline V gene (reference sequence). Unmatched junction bases numbered 8, after V lost 8 bases and J lost 6 bases. The CDR3 covers 12 residues. CDR3 sequence reads: CSSSTGMDTQYF. CDR3 DNA sequence: TGCAGTTCGTCGACAGGGATGGATACGCAGTATTTT.

The chain carries TRBV7-9 and TRBJ1-1, with D unclear. The V gene's germline CDR1 is SEHNR and CDR2 FQNEAQ (reference sequence). This CDR3 is built from 13 residues. V lost 1 base, J lost 9 bases, and 12 bases lay in between. Here the CDR3 reads CASSLELLGKAFF. The DNA of the CDR3 is TGTGCCAGCAGCTTAGAGTTGTTAGGGAAAGCTTTCTTT. Variable domain in full (rest from reference TRBV7-9 and TRBJ1-1): DTGVSQNPRHKITKRGQNVTFRCDPISEHNRLYWYRQTLGQGPEFLTYFQNEAQLEKSRLLSDRFSAERPKGSFSTLEIQRTEQGDSAMYLCASSLELLGKAFFGQGTRLTVV.

This clonotype appeared many times. The chain employs TRBV28 and TRBJ2-2, with 7 positions matching TRBD2. With 4 bases clipped from V and 4 bases from J, the junction kept 6 bases outside the gene matches. CDR1 MDHEN and CDR2 SYDVKM come from the germline V gene. There are 15 residues in the CDR3. The CDR3 sequence: CASSSVKRGTGELFF. The CDR3 DNA reads TGTGCCAGCAGTTCGGTGAAGCGGGGCACCGGGGAGCTGTTTTTT.